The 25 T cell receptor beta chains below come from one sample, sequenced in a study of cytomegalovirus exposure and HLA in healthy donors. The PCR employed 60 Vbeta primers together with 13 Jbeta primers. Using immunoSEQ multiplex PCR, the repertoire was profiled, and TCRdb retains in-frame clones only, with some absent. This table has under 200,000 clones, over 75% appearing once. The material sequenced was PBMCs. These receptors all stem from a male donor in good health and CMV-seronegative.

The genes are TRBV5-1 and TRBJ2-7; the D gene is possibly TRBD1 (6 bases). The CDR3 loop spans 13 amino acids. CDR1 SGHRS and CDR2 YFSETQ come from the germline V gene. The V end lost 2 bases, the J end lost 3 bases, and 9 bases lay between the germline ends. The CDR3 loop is CASSLGDIYEQYF. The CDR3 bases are TGCGCCAGCAGCTTAGGGGACATCTACGAGCAGTACTTC.

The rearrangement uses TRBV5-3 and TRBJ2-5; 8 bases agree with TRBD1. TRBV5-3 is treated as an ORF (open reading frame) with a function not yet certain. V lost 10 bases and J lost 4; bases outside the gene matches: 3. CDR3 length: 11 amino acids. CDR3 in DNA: TGTGCCCGTCAGGGGGCAGAGACCCAGTACTTC. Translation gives CARQGAETQYF.

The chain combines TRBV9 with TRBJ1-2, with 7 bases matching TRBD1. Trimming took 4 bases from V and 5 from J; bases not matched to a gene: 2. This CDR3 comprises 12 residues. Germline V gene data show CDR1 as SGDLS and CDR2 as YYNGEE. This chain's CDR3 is CASSNRGYGYTF. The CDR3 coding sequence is TGTGCCAGCAGCAACAGGGGTTATGGCTACACCTTC.

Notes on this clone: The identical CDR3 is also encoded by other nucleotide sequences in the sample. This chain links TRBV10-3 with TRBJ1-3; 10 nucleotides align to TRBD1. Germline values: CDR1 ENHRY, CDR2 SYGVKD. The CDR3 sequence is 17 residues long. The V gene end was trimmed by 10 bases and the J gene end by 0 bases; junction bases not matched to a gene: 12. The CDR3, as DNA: TGTGCCACCAGGGACAGGGGACATCGCGACTCTGGAAACACCATATATTTT. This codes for CATRDRGHRDSGNTIYF.

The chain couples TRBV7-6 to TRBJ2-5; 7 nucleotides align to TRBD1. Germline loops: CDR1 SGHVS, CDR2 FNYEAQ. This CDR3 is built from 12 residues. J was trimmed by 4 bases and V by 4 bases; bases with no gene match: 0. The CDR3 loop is CASSYRGETQYF. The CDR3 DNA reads TGTGCCAGCAGCTACAGGGGAGAGACCCAGTACTTC.

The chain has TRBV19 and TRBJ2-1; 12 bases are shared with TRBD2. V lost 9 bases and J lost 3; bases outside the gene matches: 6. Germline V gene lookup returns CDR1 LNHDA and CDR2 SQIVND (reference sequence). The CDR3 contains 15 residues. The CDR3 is CASHRTSGDYNEQFF. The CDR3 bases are TGTGCCAGCCACAGGACTAGCGGGGACTACAATGAGCAGTTCTTC.

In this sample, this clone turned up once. CDR3 loop: CASARGAVDTQYF. DNA of the CDR3: TGTGCCAGCGCTCGGGGGGCGGTGGATACGCAGTATTTT. V and J are TRBV27 and TRBJ2-3, with a tentative D call TRBD2 (7 bases). V lost 8 bases and J 6 bases, leaving 15 bases between the germline ends. Germline V gene lookup returns CDR1 MNHEY and CDR2 SMNVEV (reference sequence). The CDR3 sequence is 13 residues long.

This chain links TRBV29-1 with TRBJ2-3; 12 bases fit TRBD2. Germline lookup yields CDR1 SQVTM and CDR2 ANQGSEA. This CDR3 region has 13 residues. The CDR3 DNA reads TGCATCGGACTAGCGGGGAGCACAGATACGCAGTATTTT. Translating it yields CIGLAGSTDTQYF.

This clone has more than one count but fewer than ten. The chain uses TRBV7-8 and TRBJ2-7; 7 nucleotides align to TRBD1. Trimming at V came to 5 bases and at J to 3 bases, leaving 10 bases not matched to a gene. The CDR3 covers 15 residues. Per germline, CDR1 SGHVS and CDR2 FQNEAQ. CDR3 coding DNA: TGTGCCAGCAGCCCACAGGGGTTTCCCAACTACGAGCAGTACTTC. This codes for CASSPQGFPNYEQYF.

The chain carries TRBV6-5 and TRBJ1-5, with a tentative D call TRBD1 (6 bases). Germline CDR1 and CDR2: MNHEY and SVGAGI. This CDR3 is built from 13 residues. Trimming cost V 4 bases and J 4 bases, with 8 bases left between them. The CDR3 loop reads CASSSDRNQPQHF. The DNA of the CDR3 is TGTGCCAGCAGTTCGGACAGAAATCAGCCCCAGCATTTT.

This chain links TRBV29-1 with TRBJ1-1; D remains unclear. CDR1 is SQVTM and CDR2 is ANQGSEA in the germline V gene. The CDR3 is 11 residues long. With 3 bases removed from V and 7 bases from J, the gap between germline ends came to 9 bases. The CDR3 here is CSVDRLFEAFF. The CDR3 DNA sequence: TGCAGCGTTGATCGCCTATTTGAAGCTTTCTTT.

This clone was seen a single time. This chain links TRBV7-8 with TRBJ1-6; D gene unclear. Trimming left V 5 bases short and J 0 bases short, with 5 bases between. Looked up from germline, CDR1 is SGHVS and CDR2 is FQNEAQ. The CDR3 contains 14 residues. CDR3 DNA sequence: TGTGCCAGCAGCGGGAGCTCCTATAATTCACCCCTCCACTTT. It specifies CASSGSSYNSPLHF.

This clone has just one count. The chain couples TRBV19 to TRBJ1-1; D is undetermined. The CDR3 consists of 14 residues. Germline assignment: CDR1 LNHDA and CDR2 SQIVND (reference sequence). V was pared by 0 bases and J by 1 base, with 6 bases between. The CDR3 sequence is CASSIDRENTEAFF. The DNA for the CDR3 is TGTGCCAGTAGTATAGATCGGGAGAACACTGAAGCTTTCTTT.

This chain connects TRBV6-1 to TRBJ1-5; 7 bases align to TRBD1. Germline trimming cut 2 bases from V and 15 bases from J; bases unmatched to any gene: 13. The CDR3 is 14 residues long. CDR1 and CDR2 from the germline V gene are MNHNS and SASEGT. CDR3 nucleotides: TGTGCCAGCAGTGAACAAACCGAAACAGGGGCCCGGCATTTT. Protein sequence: CASSEQTETGARHF.

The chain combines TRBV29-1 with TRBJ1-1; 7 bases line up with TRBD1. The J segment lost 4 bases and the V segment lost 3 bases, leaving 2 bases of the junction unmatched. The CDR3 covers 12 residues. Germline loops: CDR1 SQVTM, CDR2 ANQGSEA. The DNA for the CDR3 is TGCAGCGTTGATGCAGGGGGCACTGAAGCTTTCTTT. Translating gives CSVDAGGTEAFF.

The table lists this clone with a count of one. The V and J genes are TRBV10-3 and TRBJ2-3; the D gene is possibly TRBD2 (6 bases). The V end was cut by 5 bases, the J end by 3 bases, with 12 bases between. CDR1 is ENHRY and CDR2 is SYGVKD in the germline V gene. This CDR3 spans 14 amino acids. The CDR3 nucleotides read TGTGCCATCAGTTGGCAGGGAGGAACAGATACGCAGTATTTT. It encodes CAISWQGGTDTQYF.

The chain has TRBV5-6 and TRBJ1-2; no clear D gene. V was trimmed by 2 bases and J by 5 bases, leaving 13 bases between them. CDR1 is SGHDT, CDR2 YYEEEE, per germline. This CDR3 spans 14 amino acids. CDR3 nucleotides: TGTGCCAGCAGCTTAGACAACTCGCCGTATGGCTACACCTTC. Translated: CASSLDNSPYGYTF. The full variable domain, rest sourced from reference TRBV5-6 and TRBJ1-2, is DAGVTQSPTHLIKTRGQQVTLRCSPKSGHDTVSWYQQALGQGPQFIFQYYEEEERQRGNFPDRFSGHQFPNYSSELNVNALLLGDSALYLCASSLDNSPYGYTFGSGTRLTVV.

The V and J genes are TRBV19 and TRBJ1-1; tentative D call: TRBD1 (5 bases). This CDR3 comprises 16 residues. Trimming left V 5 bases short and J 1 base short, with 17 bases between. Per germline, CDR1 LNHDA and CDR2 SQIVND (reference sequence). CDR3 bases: TGTGCCAGTAGTCCCCTTTGGCAGGGTCGGAACACTGAAGCTTTCTTT. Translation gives CASSPLWQGRNTEAFF.

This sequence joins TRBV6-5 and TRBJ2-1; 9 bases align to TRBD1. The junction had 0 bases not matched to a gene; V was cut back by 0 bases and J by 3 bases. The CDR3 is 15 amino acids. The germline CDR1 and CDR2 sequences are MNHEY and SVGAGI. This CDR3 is CASSYSGQGYNEQFF. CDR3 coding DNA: TGTGCCAGCAGTTACTCGGGACAGGGCTACAATGAGCAGTTCTTC.

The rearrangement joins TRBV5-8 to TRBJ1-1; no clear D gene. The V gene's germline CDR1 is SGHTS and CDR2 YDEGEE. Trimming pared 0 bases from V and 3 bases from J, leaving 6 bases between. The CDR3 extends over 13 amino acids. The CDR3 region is CASSLVRYTEAFF. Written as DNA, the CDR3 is TGTGCCAGCAGCTTGGTGAGGTACACTGAAGCTTTCTTT.

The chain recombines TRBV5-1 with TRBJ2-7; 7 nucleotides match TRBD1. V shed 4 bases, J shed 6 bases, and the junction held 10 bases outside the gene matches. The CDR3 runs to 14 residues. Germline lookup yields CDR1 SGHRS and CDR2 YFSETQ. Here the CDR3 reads CASSPRQGRGEQYF. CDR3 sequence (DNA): TGCGCCAGCAGCCCCAGACAGGGACGAGGCGAGCAGTACTTC.

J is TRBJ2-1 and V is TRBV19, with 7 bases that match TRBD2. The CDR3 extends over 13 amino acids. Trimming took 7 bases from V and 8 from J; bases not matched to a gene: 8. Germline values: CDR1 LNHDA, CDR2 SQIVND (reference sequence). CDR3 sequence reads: CASKLNRGDEQFF. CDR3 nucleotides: TGTGCCAGTAAACTGAACCGGGGGGATGAGCAGTTCTTC. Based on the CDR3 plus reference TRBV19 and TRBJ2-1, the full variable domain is DGGITQSPKYLFRKEGQNVTLSCEQNLNHDAMYWYRQDPGQGLRLIYYSQIVNDFQKGDIAEGYSVSREKKESFPLTVTSAQKNPTAFYLCASKLNRGDEQFFGPGTRLTVL.

The CDR3 DNA reads as TGTGCCTGGAGTCCACAGGGTTGGGGAGTCTATGGCTACACCTTC. As protein: CAWSPQGWGVYGYTF. The chain has TRBV30 and TRBJ1-2; TRBD1 might be the D (6 bases). The CDR3 extends over 15 amino acids. V was trimmed by 2 bases and J by 4 bases, leaving 17 bases between them. CDR1 and CDR2 (germline): GTSNPN, SVGIG (reference sequence).

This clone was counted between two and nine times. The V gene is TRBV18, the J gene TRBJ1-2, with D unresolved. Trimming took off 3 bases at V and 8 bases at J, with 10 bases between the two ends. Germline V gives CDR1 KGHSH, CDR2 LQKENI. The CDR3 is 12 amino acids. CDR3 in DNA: TGTGCCAGCTCACCCCAGTCTTTGGGCTACACCTTC. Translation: CASSPQSLGYTF. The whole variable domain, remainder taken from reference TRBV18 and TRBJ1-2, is NAGVMQNPRHLVRRRGQEARLRCSPMKGHSHVYWYRQLPEEGLKFMVYLQKENIIDESGMPKERFSAEFPKEGPSILRIQQVVRGDSAAYFCASSPQSLGYTFGSGTRLTVV.

Written as DNA, the CDR3 is TGTGCCTGGAGTGACGGGGGATCTCAGTACTTC. It specifies CAWSDGGSQYF. The chain has TRBV30 and TRBJ2-4, with D possibly TRBD2 on 6 matching bases. This CDR3 contains 11 residues. V was shortened by 1 base and J by 12 bases, with 10 bases between the two germline ends. The germline V gene has CDR1 GTSNPN and CDR2 SVGIG (reference sequence).